The 18 T cell receptor beta chains presented below share a single source sample, sequenced in a study of post-analysis software for immune sequencing data. Whole-study results and caveats: Patients used five TRBV segments, including TRBV5-6, TRBV5-1 and TRBV20-1, more often than controls.

The antigens these receptors bind are not known. Presence of unique molecular identifiers characterized the TCR beta cDNA libraries. TCRdb reprocessed the PCR reads via MiXCR and lists one record per CDR3 protein. The sample carries 800,000 to 950,000 distinct CDR3 sequences, roughly 50% recorded once. The sequencing input was blood. All receptors derive from a girl aged 10 to 17 with multiple sclerosis.

This clonotype was counted only a few times. V gene TRBV7-9 combines with J gene TRBJ1-2; no clear D. CDR1 SEHNR and CDR2 FQNEAQ come from the germline V gene (reference sequence). This CDR3 is built from 11 residues. V lost 5 bases and J lost 8, with 9 bases in between. CDR3 protein: CASSPGIGYTF. The CDR3, as DNA: TGTGCCAGCAGCCCAGGAATCGGCTACACCTTC.

This clonotype has only a few counts. One junction end disagrees with the germline gene, perhaps due to a read error. This chain uses TRBV20-1 with TRBJ2-3; TRBD1 or TRBD2 may be the D gene (5 bases each). The CDR3 loop spans 14 amino acids. Germline CDR1 reads DFQATT; CDR2 reads SNEGSKA (reference sequence). CDR3 nucleotides: TGCAGTGCTACGGGGCAGCCTAGCATAGATACGCAGTATTTT. This codes for CSATGQPSIDTQYF.

The genes are TRBV5-1 and TRBJ2-5, with TRBD1 matching over 9 bases. The germline V gene has CDR1 SGHRS and CDR2 YFSETQ. V lost 0 bases, J lost 3 bases, and 12 bases stayed unmatched. The CDR3 extends over 18 amino acids. The CDR3 sequence: CASSLATIPGQGEETQYF. CDR3 sequence (DNA): TGCGCCAGCAGCTTGGCCACTATACCGGGACAGGGAGAAGAGACCCAGTACTTC.

This clonotype has a count of ten or more. This rearrangement joins TRBV9 to TRBJ2-2; the D gene is possibly TRBD1 (5 bases). Germline values: CDR1 SGDLS, CDR2 YYNGEE. This CDR3 has 14 amino acids. V was trimmed by 3 bases and J by 0 bases, leaving 6 bases between them. CDR3 sequence: CASSGQSNTGELFF. The CDR3 bases are TGTGCCAGCAGCGGACAGTCGAACACCGGGGAGCTGTTTTTT.

The gene calls are TRBV29-1 and TRBJ2-4; weak D call: TRBD1 (6 bases). CDR1 is SQVTM, CDR2 ANQGSEA, per germline. The CDR3 runs 11 residues. V was trimmed by 5 bases and J by 6 bases, leaving 8 bases between them. The CDR3 nucleotides are TGCAGCGTTTTAGGGGGAAACATTCAGTACTTC. Protein product: CSVLGGNIQYF. The variable domain in full, completed from reference TRBV29-1 and TRBJ2-4, reads SAVISQKPSRDICQRGTSLTIQCQVDSQVTMMFWYRQQPGQSLTLIATANQGSEATYESGFVIDKFPISRPNLTFSTLTVSNMSPEDSSIYLCSVLGGNIQYFGAGTRLSVL.

In this sample, this clonotype turned up a few times. This rearrangement joins TRBV5-1 to TRBJ2-7; 9 positions agree with TRBD1. The germline V gene encodes CDR1 SGHRS and CDR2 YFSETQ. This CDR3 has 15 amino acids. V shed 4 bases, J shed 3 bases, and the junction held 8 bases outside the gene matches. CDR3 sequence (DNA): TGCGCCAGCAGCGACCCGGGACAGGGACTCTACGAGCAGTACTTC. It encodes CASSDPGQGLYEQYF.

The J gene is TRBJ1-2, the V gene TRBV5-1, with a weak D call TRBD1 (6 bases). The CDR3 is made up of 14 amino acids. V lost 2 bases, J lost 4 bases, and 12 bases lay in between. CDR1 is SGHRS and CDR2 is YFSETQ in the germline V gene. The CDR3 here is CASSLGQSTYGYTF. Here the CDR3 DNA reads TGCGCCAGCAGCTTAGGACAGAGTACCTATGGCTACACCTTC.

This clonotype was observed a handful of times. The chain recombines TRBV15 with TRBJ2-5; TRBD2 might be the D (10 bases). Germline CDR1 LNHNV, CDR2 YYDKDF (reference sequence). This CDR3 is built from 17 residues. V lost 0 bases and J 2 bases, leaving 16 bases between the germline ends. The CDR3, as DNA: TGTGCCACCAGCAGAGAAACTAGCGGGACAGGGCAAGAGACCCAGTACTTC. As protein: CATSRETSGTGQETQYF.

This chain connects TRBV7-2 to TRBJ2-1; TRBD1 aligns across 10 bases. The trim removed 2 bases at V and 7 bases at J, leaving 5 bases unmatched. CDR3 length equals 15 residues. The germline CDR1 and CDR2 sequences are SGHTA and FQGNSA. The chain's CDR3 is CASSLSGQGLNEQFF. CDR3 coding DNA: TGTGCCAGCAGCTTATCGGGACAGGGGTTGAATGAGCAGTTCTTC.

Here the CDR3 DNA reads TGCAGTGCTACCGACTCCACAGATACGCAGTATTTT. As protein: CSATDSTDTQYF. The chain has TRBV20-1 and TRBJ2-3; D unresolved. CDR3 length equals 12 residues. Trimming removed 4 bases at V and 2 bases at J, with 7 bases between. Germline loops: CDR1 DFQATT, CDR2 SNEGSKA (reference sequence).

The V gene is TRBV11-2, the J gene TRBJ2-1; TRBD1 matches 7 bases. CDR3 length: 14 amino acids. The ends lost 4 bases at V and 7 bases at J; junction bases unmatched: 7. The germline gives CDR1 SGHAT, CDR2 FQNNGV. The CDR3 coding sequence is TGTGCCAGCAGCTCCTATACAGGGGAGAATGAGCAGTTCTTC. Translation gives CASSSYTGENEQFF.

This chain connects TRBV29-1 to TRBJ2-1; TRBD2 matches 12 bases. Germline V gives CDR1 SQVTM, CDR2 ANQGSEA. Trimming took 5 bases from V and 0 from J; bases not matched to a gene: 11. This CDR3 comprises 18 residues. This CDR3 is CSVWRTSGISRSYNEQFF. CDR3 DNA sequence: TGCAGCGTTTGGAGGACTAGCGGGATCTCCCGCTCCTACAATGAGCAGTTCTTC.

The chain recombines TRBV2 with TRBJ2-7; no definite D call. V lost 7 bases to trimming and J lost 7 bases, with 14 bases between them. The CDR3 sequence is 12 residues long. Germline V gene data show CDR1 as SNHLY and CDR2 as FYNNEI. The CDR3 spells CASKLTGSEQYF. The CDR3 nucleotides are TGTGCCAGCAAGCTGACGGGCTCTGAGCAGTACTTC.

The chain employs TRBV29-1 and TRBJ2-7; no definite D call. V gave up 4 bases and J gave up 2 bases, with 12 bases separating them. CDR1 is SQVTM and CDR2 is ANQGSEA in the germline V gene. This CDR3 contains 13 residues. In nucleotides, the CDR3 is TGCAGCGTTGTTCAGGAGCTGACCTACGAGCAGTACTTC. Protein: CSVVQELTYEQYF.

This chain connects TRBV29-1 to TRBJ1-2; TRBD1 agrees at 7 bases. The V and J ends lost 5 bases and 0 bases, in that order; junction bases with no gene match: 12. Germline V gene sequence: CDR1 SQVTM, CDR2 ANQGSEA. The CDR3 has 16 residues. CDR3 nucleotide sequence: TGCAGCGTTCCGAGACAGGGTGGGGTTCCTAACTATGGCTACACCTTC. Its translation: CSVPRQGGVPNYGYTF.

The sample holds a few counts of this clonotype. This chain connects TRBV7-8 to TRBJ2-1; D perhaps matches TRBD1 (6 bases). The CDR3 covers 16 residues. V lost 5 bases, J lost 2 bases, and 16 bases lay in between. Germline V gene sequence: CDR1 SGHVS, CDR2 FQNEAQ. The CDR3 protein is CASSVSRAGAYNEQFF. The DNA of the CDR3 is TGTGCCAGCAGCGTCTCCAGGGCAGGGGCCTACAATGAGCAGTTCTTC.

The V call is TRBV5-1, the J call TRBJ2-3; 7 bases map to TRBD1. CDR3 length equals 15 residues. V lost 4 bases and J lost 2; bases outside the gene matches: 7. CDR1 is SGHRS, CDR2 YFSETQ, per germline. The CDR3 DNA is TGCGCCAGCAGCCCACAGGGGCCCCCCACAGATACGCAGTATTTT. Amino acid sequence: CASSPQGPPTDTQYF.

This chain uses TRBV20-1 with TRBJ1-5; possibly TRBD1 for D (5 bases). Germline V CDR1 and CDR2: DFQATT, SNEGSKA (reference sequence). The CDR3 extends over 13 amino acids. Trimming shortened V by 4 bases and J by 3 bases, and 10 bases separated the two germline ends. The CDR3 bases are TGCAGTGCTACCAGGGCCCCCAATCAGCCCCAGCATTTT. Translating gives CSATRAPNQPQHF.